Following are 31 T cell receptor beta chains from one sample sequenced in a study of early T cells in non-severe SARS-CoV-2 infection. TCRdb passed the 5' RACE reads through MiXCR, listing each CDR3 protein once. The sample gives more than 65,000 distinct CDR3 sequences, 3.5% to 6% of which show up once; roughly 3.6% is in the top ten. Sample: whole blood, taken at baseline. The receptor source for this set is an adult who was a healthcare worker with PCR-confirmed SARS-CoV-2 infection or an uninfected control (not recorded which). The donor label of this sample is uncertain.

This chain joins TRBV7-9 and TRBJ2-1; 7 bases are a match to TRBD1. Germline CDR1 is SEHNR and CDR2 is FQNEAQ (reference sequence). CDR3 length: 23 residues. The V segment lost 5 bases and the J segment 0 bases; nucleotides outside the gene matches: 28. CDR3 region: CASSPATIARQGLTPSSYNEQFF. The CDR3 nucleotides read TGTGCCAGCAGCCCTGCTACAATCGCCAGACAGGGATTAACTCCAAGCTCCTACAATGAGCAGTTCTTC.

This clonotype has only a few counts. The chain is built from TRBV10-3 and TRBJ1-1, with D tentatively TRBD1 (5 bases). Germline CDR1 and CDR2: ENHRY and SYGVKD. V dropped 0 bases and J dropped 5 bases, with 13 bases sitting between them. The CDR3 contains 15 residues. The CDR3 is CAISESRRWGTEAFF. For the CDR3, the DNA is TGTGCCATCAGTGAGTCCCGCCGATGGGGGACTGAAGCTTTCTTT.

This clonotype has just a few counts. V usage is TRBV5-1 and J usage is TRBJ1-2, with D perhaps matching TRBD1 (6 bases). Trimming stripped 2 bases from V and 3 bases from J, with 11 bases between. CDR1 and CDR2 from the germline V gene are SGHRS and YFSETQ. The CDR3 runs to 14 residues. The CDR3 region has the DNA TGCGCCAGCAGCTTATACAGGGACTACTATGGCTACACCTTC. Its protein product is CASSLYRDYYGYTF. The full variable domain, rest sourced from reference TRBV5-1 and TRBJ1-2, is KAGVTQTPRYLIKTRGQQVTLSCSPISGHRSVSWYQQTPGQGLQFLFEYFSETQRNKGNFPGRFSGRQFSNSRSEMNVSTLELGDSALYLCASSLYRDYYGYTFGSGTRLTVV.

The CDR3 is CASSPTAFLAYEQYF. DNA for the CDR3: TGTGCCAGCAGTCCTACCGCCTTCTTGGCCTACGAGCAGTACTTC. V gene TRBV27 combines with J gene TRBJ2-7; the D is unclear. This CDR3 is 15 amino acids long. V dropped 5 bases and J dropped 2 bases, with 16 bases sitting between them. Looked up from germline, CDR1 is MNHEY and CDR2 is SMNVEV (reference sequence).

This clonotype came up many times. The chain joins TRBV7-2 to TRBJ1-3; D perhaps matches TRBD1 (5 bases). Germline loops: CDR1 SGHTA, CDR2 FQGNSA. V was trimmed by 5 bases and J by 4 bases, leaving 12 bases between them. The length of the CDR3 is 14 residues. The CDR3 nucleotides are TGTGCCAGCAGCCGCGTGGGGCCCGGAAACACCATATATTTT. This translates into CASSRVGPGNTIYF.

This clonotype occurred a few times. The genes are TRBV30 and TRBJ2-1; 8 bases map to TRBD2. This CDR3 has 13 amino acids. Germline V gene lookup returns CDR1 GTSNPN and CDR2 SVGIG (reference sequence). V lost 3 bases to trimming and J lost 5 bases; unmatched junction nucleotides: 3. The CDR3 nucleotides are TGTGCCTGGAGCGGGGGGGCCGACAATGAGCAGTTCTTC. Its protein is CAWSGGADNEQFF.

This clonotype was picked up many times. V is TRBV30 and J is TRBJ1-1; D unresolved. Germline assignment: CDR1 GTSNPN and CDR2 SVGIG (reference sequence). CDR3 length: 11 residues. V was trimmed by 1 base and J by 10 bases, leaving 10 bases between them. This CDR3 is CAWSAGYRAFF. The CDR3 DNA sequence: TGTGCCTGGAGTGCAGGATATCGAGCTTTCTTT.

This clonotype was seen ten or more times. The J gene is TRBJ2-3, the V gene TRBV20-1; no clear D. Between the trimmed V and J ends, which lost 0 bases and 2 bases, there was a span of 18 bases. The CDR3 runs to 17 residues. Germline V gene lookup returns CDR1 DFQATT and CDR2 SNEGSKA (reference sequence). CDR3 sequence (DNA): TGCAGTGCTAGAGATATAAACCCCCCCGGCCCCACAGATACGCAGTATTTT. Amino acid sequence: CSARDINPPGPTDTQYF.

Only a few counts were recorded for this clonotype. The V gene is TRBV20-1, the J gene TRBJ2-5; 8 bases are a match to TRBD1. This CDR3 has 13 residues. CDR1 and CDR2 (germline): DFQATT, SNEGSKA (reference sequence). J gave up 5 bases and V 4 bases, and 6 bases lay outside the gene matches. CDR3 protein: CSAIGQGGETQYF. CDR3 DNA: TGCAGTGCTATCGGACAGGGTGGGGAGACCCAGTACTTC.

Here the CDR3 reads CAINSGQGNYGYTF. As DNA, the CDR3 is TGTGCCATCAACAGCGGACAGGGGAACTATGGCTACACCTTC. This chain links TRBV2 with TRBJ1-2, with 9 bases identical to TRBD1. The length of the CDR3 is 14 residues. The V and J ends lost 10 bases and 2 bases, in that order; junction bases with no gene match: 8. Per the germline V gene, CDR1 is SNHLY and CDR2 is FYNNEI.

There are many counts of this clonotype. The CDR3 DNA follows: TGTGCCTGGAGGGGACAGGATCGCTCTGGAAACACCATATATTTT. Translation gives CAWRGQDRSGNTIYF. The V and J genes are TRBV30 and TRBJ1-3; 8 bases are shared with TRBD1. The trim removed 3 bases at V and 0 bases at J, leaving 4 bases unmatched. CDR1 is GTSNPN and CDR2 is SVGIG in the germline V gene (reference sequence). CDR3 length: 15 residues. Complete variable domain (other parts from reference TRBV30 and TRBJ1-3): SQTIHQWPATLVQPVGSPLSLECTVEGTSNPNLYWYRQAAGRGLQLLFYSVGIGQISSEVPQNLSASRPQDRQFILSSKKLLLSDSGFYLCAWRGQDRSGNTIYFGEGSWLTVV.

This clonotype was seen at least ten times. The gene calls are TRBV10-3 and TRBJ2-3, with a weak D call TRBD1 (5 bases). CDR1 and CDR2 (germline): ENHRY, SYGVKD. V lost 6 bases to trimming and J lost 6 bases, with 19 bases between them. The CDR3 consists of 15 residues. CDR3 nucleotides: TGTGCCATCAGCGCCGGAACTCGACAGAGCGATACGCAGTATTTT. Protein: CAISAGTRQSDTQYF.

In its sample, this clonotype was seen a few times. The chain is built from TRBV3-1 and TRBJ2-3; unclear D gene. CDR1 LGHDT and CDR2 YNNKEL come from the germline V gene (reference sequence). With 1 base removed from V and 4 bases from J, the gap between germline ends came to 15 bases. CDR3 size: 16 residues. The CDR3 DNA sequence: TGTGCCAGCAGCCAAGGCACCGCCCCAGCCGCAGATACGCAGTATTTT. Translation: CASSQGTAPAADTQYF.

This clonotype was observed many times. The rearrangement joins TRBV6-2 or TRBV6-3 to TRBJ1-5; TRBD1 is a possible D gene (5 bases). Germline values: CDR1 MNHEY, CDR2 SVGEGT. The CDR3 is 20 amino acids. V dropped 5 bases and J dropped 0 bases, with 26 bases sitting between them. The CDR3 nucleotides read TGTGCCAGCAGTCCCCTAGGGGCTCTACGGGAGGGGTATAGCAATCAGCCCCAGCATTTT. Translated, it gives CASSPLGALREGYSNQPQHF.

This clonotype has a handful of counts. For the CDR3, the DNA is TGTGCCAGCTCACCAGACCGGCTACGTGCGCAGTATTTT. Protein: CASSPDRLRAQYF. This rearrangement joins TRBV18 to TRBJ2-3; D is undetermined. The CDR3 is 13 amino acids. Between the trimmed V and J ends, which lost 2 bases and 10 bases, there was a span of 13 bases. Germline V gene data show CDR1 as KGHSH and CDR2 as LQKENI.

This clonotype has more than one count but fewer than ten. A junction boundary mismatches the germline segment, possibly from a read error. The gene calls are TRBV7-9 and TRBJ1-1; the match to TRBD1 covers 9 bases. Germline CDR1 is SEHNR and CDR2 is FQNEAQ (reference sequence). The CDR3 contains 14 residues. The CDR3 region has the DNA TGTGCCAGCAGCTTATACAGGGGGCACACTGAAGTTTTCTTT. This sequence encodes CASSLYRGHTEVFF. The complete variable domain, with remaining parts taken from reference TRBV7-9 and TRBJ1-1, reads DTGVSQNPRHKITKRGQNVTFRCDPISEHNRLYWYRQTLGQGPEFLTYFQNEAQLEKSRLLSDRFSAERPKGSFSTLEIQRTEQGDSAMYLCASSLYRGHTEVFFGQGTRLTVV.

This clonotype came up many times. The CDR3 reads CASSASGRTDTQYF. The CDR3 nucleotides are TGCGCCAGCAGTGCTAGCGGAAGGACAGATACGCAGTATTTT. J is TRBJ2-3 and V is TRBV10-1; 7 nucleotides match TRBD2. Germline CDR1 is WNHNN and CDR2 is SYGVQD (reference sequence). This CDR3 is 14 amino acids long. With 4 bases clipped from V and 3 bases from J, the junction kept 4 bases outside the gene matches.

This clonotype was seen a few times. The rearrangement joins TRBV5-1 to TRBJ2-1; 9 positions match TRBD1. The V gene end was trimmed by 7 bases and the J gene end by 9 bases; junction bases not matched to a gene: 11. The germline gives CDR1 SGHRS, CDR2 YFSETQ. The CDR3 has 14 amino acids. CDR3 loop: CASGSGTGKSEQFF. In DNA, the CDR3 is TGCGCCAGCGGCTCCGGGACAGGGAAGAGTGAGCAGTTCTTC.

The gene calls are TRBV10-1 and TRBJ2-1, with 15 bases identical to TRBD2. The CDR3 extends over 17 amino acids. Germline values: CDR1 WNHNN, CDR2 SYGVQD (reference sequence). V trimming: 5 bases; J trimming: 7 bases; junction bases outside the gene matches: 9. The DNA of the CDR3 is TGCGCCAGCAGTCGAGGACTAGCGGGGGGGCTGAGAAATGAGCAGTTCTTC. Its translation: CASSRGLAGGLRNEQFF.

The V gene is TRBV7-2, the J gene TRBJ2-1, with 10 bases matching TRBD2. J lost 10 bases, V lost 2 bases, and 8 bases had no gene match. Germline CDR1 is SGHTA and CDR2 is FQGNSA. CDR3 size: 15 residues. CDR3 in amino acids: CASSLFSGGAMEQFF. DNA of the CDR3: TGTGCCAGCAGCTTATTCAGCGGGGGGGCCATGGAGCAGTTCTTC.

This clonotype was picked up many times. The CDR3: CAISEGETQYF. DNA for the CDR3: TGTGCCATCAGTGAAGGGGAGACCCAGTACTTC. V gene TRBV10-3 combines with J gene TRBJ2-5; D remains ambiguous. This CDR3 is 11 amino acids long. Trimming left V 3 bases short and J 5 bases short, with 4 bases between. Germline CDR1 and CDR2: ENHRY and SYGVKD.

The chain carries TRBV27 and TRBJ2-1; weak D call: TRBD2 (6 bases). CDR1 is MNHEY, CDR2 SMNVEV, per germline (reference sequence). V was trimmed by 5 bases and J by 0 bases, leaving 17 bases between them. CDR3 length: 17 amino acids. CDR3 nucleotides: TGTGCCAGCAGTCCCCCCCTAGCGACTAGCTCCTACAATGAGCAGTTCTTC. The encoded protein is CASSPPLATSSYNEQFF.

A word on this clonotype: One end of the junction is discordant with germline, which a read error may explain. The CDR3 sequence is CASSLGWMAGNTEASF. For the CDR3, the DNA is TGCGCCAGCAGCTTGGGATGGATGGCAGGGAACACTGAAGCTTCCTTT. V and J are TRBV5-1 and TRBJ1-1; tentative D call: TRBD1 (5 bases). CDR1 and CDR2 (germline): SGHRS, YFSETQ. This CDR3 contains 16 residues. Variable domain in full (rest from reference TRBV5-1 and TRBJ1-1): KAGVTQTPRYLIKTRGQQVTLSCSPISGHRSVSWYQQTPGQGLQFLFEYFSETQRNKGNFPGRFSGRQFSNSRSEMNVSTLELGDSALYLCASSLGWMAGNTEASFGQGTRLTVV.

CDR3 nucleotides: TGTGCCAGCAGCCTATCTACGAATAGCAATCAGCCCCAGCATTTT. It codes for CASSLSTNSNQPQHF. The J gene is TRBJ1-5, the V gene TRBV5-5; D is ambiguous. The CDR3 has 15 residues. The V gene lost 4 bases and the J gene lost 0 bases, with 11 bases spanning the gap. CDR1 is SGHKS and CDR2 is YYEKEE in the germline V gene (reference sequence).

This clonotype was counted many times. The CDR3 reads CSVGTAPSGNTIYF. For the CDR3, the DNA is TGCAGCGTTGGGACGGCGCCCTCTGGAAACACCATATATTTT. This sequence joins TRBV29-1 and TRBJ1-3; D gene uncertain. The CDR3 extends over 14 amino acids. V lost 4 bases and J 0 bases, leaving 10 bases between the germline ends. Germline CDR1 reads SQVTM; CDR2 reads ANQGSEA.

This clonotype appeared a few times. The chain uses TRBV6-6 and TRBJ2-7, with TRBD1 matching over 9 bases. V lost 6 bases and J lost 2; bases outside the gene matches: 5. From germline, CDR1 is MNHNY and CDR2 SVGAGI (reference sequence). This CDR3 comprises 14 residues. DNA for the CDR3: TGTGCCAGCAGGATCGGGACAGGGCCCTACGAGCAGTACTTC. It encodes CASRIGTGPYEQYF.

This clonotype was counted many times. V and J are TRBV7-6 and TRBJ2-2; 10 bases match TRBD2. Germline values: CDR1 SGHVS, CDR2 FNYEAQ. With V trimmed by 6 bases and J by 4 bases, 8 bases remained unmatched. The CDR3 spans 16 residues. This chain's CDR3 is CASRLGSGGATGELFF. CDR3 bases: TGTGCCAGCAGACTGGGGAGCGGGGGGGCCACCGGGGAGCTGTTTTTT. The variable domain in full, completed from reference TRBV7-6 and TRBJ2-2, reads GAGVSQSPRYKVTKRGQDVALRCDPISGHVSLYWYRQALGQGPEFLTYFNYEAQQDKSGLPNDRFSAERPEGSISTLTIQRTEQRDSAMYRCASRLGSGGATGELFFGEGSRLTVL.

There are many counts of this clonotype. The chain recombines TRBV29-1 with TRBJ1-2; D gene uncertain. This CDR3 is built from 10 residues. Germline CDR1 is SQVTM and CDR2 is ANQGSEA. The CDR3 coding sequence is TGCAGTATAATAGAGGGTGGCTACACCTTC. It yields the protein CSIIEGGYTF.

This clonotype has ten or more counts. This rearrangement joins TRBV29-1 to TRBJ1-5, with TRBD1 as a possible D gene (5 bases). The CDR3 is made up of 12 amino acids. V dropped 4 bases and J dropped 2 bases, with 6 bases sitting between them. Germline CDR1 SQVTM, CDR2 ANQGSEA. This CDR3 is CSVATGNQPQHF. CDR3 coding DNA: TGCAGCGTTGCGACAGGCAATCAGCCCCAGCATTTT.

The J gene is TRBJ2-1, the V gene TRBV28; 7 positions match TRBD1. V was clipped by 5 bases and J by 3 bases; unmatched bases: 4. CDR1 is MDHEN, CDR2 SYDVKM, per germline. The CDR3 contains 14 residues. The CDR3 is CASSPGTDYNEQFF. CDR3 DNA sequence: TGTGCCAGCAGTCCGGGGACAGACTACAATGAGCAGTTCTTC.

In its sample, this clonotype was seen a few times. Germline is not matched at one junction end, which may reflect a read error. This sequence joins TRBV6-4 and TRBJ1-1; TRBD1 might be the D (6 bases). The germline V gene encodes CDR1 MRHNA and CDR2 SNTAGT. The CDR3 contains 13 residues. The CDR3 spells CASSDGGLTEVFF. DNA for the CDR3: TGTGCCAGCAGTGATGGGGGGCTCACTGAAGTTTTCTTT.